This is a list of T cell receptor beta chains from one sample in a study of blood T cell repertoires in COVID-19. Measured with immunoSEQ multiplex PCR; TCRdb has only the in-frame clones, and not every one. The data show about 230,000 clones, with around four fifths seen just once and approximately 2.6% held by the top ten. Sequenced: peripheral blood. These receptors all stem from a woman aged 65 to 85 with active or convalescent COVID-19. Each CDR3 is given without its conserved first and last residue. The D gene is left open where the match is weak.

J gene	D gene	V gene	CDR3 length	CDR3 protein
TRBJ2-2	TRBD2	TRBV5-1	14	ASTSLAGGDTGELF
TRBJ2-7	-	TRBV10-3	11	AISESNVSEQY
TRBJ1-1	-	TRBV5-1	13	ASSLDGGRNTEAF
TRBJ1-2	TRBD1	TRBV28	14	ASSPNPGQGNYGYT
TRBJ1-1	-	TRBV18	12	ASSPPAGTTEAF
TRBJ2-3	-	TRBV7-2	13	ASSLARVGLDTQY
TRBJ2-1	TRBD1	TRBV29-1	11	SGGTGGVHEQF
TRBJ2-3	-	TRBV4-1	13	ASSLSVASTDTQY
TRBJ2-3	-	TRBV19	13	ASSKRLTSTDTQY
TRBJ1-6	TRBD1	TRBV7-2	13	ASSLAGTAGSPLH
TRBJ2-7	-	TRBV27	9	ASSGNYEQY
TRBJ2-1	-	TRBV7-6	14	ASSLVGSPSYNEQF
TRBJ2-1	-	TRBV5-4	10	ASSSYPGEQF
TRBJ2-5	TRBD2	TRBV5-1	14	ASSFTSGSSLETQY
TRBJ1-2	-	TRBV24-1	12	ATSDLRVNYGYT
TRBJ2-2	-	TRBV7-2	14	ASSLALLVDAGELF
TRBJ1-2	-	TRBV20-1	11	SASIELNYGYT
TRBJ1-1	TRBD1	TRBV5-5	14	ASSRGSPGTDTEAF
TRBJ2-5	TRBD1	TRBV7-2	10	AARTGMETQY
TRBJ2-5	TRBD2	TRBV5-1	13	ASSLAGGRQETQY
TRBJ2-1	-	TRBV5-1	12	ASSLVSLRDEQF
TRBJ1-6	-	TRBV30	13	AWSDGEGYNSPLH
TRBJ2-1	-	TRBV20-1	8	SFQWNEQF
TRBJ2-2	-	TRBV28	9	ATYAPGELF
TRBJ2-7	-	TRBV28	14	ASSPPYRGGGNEQY
TRBJ1-5	TRBD1	TRBV6-5	13	ASSYTGQGNQPQH
TRBJ2-3	TRBD2	TRBV5-4	16	ASSTWASGGASTDTQY
TRBJ1-2	TRBD1	TRBV19	11	ASRWDRGYGYT
TRBJ2-5	-	TRBV19	11	ASSVLYQETQY
TRBJ1-4	TRBD1	TRBV18	13	ASSREGGYNEKLF
TRBJ2-1	TRBD2	TRBV5-1	12	ASRTSGSYNEQF
TRBJ1-2	-	TRBV6-2/TRBV6-3	10	ASSPAGYGYT
TRBJ1-2	TRBD1	TRBV10-3	11	AIKPSGGDGYT
TRBJ2-1	-	TRBV5-6	13	ASSDSRGSYNEQF
TRBJ2-5	TRBD2	TRBV7-2	12	ASSYGLAGGTQY
TRBJ1-4	-	TRBV3-1/TRBV3-2	13	ASSQDFATNEKLF
TRBJ2-5	TRBD2	TRBV7-7	13	ASSPTSGGAETQY
TRBJ2-5	-	TRBV7-9	14	ASSYWVGLPQETQY
TRBJ1-1	TRBD1	TRBV3-1/TRBV3-2	12	ASSQTGADTEAF
TRBJ2-6	-	TRBV19	14	ASSMSKFSGANVLT
TRBJ1-4	TRBD1	TRBV7-6	14	ASSPQQGTVNEKLF
TRBJ2-7	-	TRBV6-4	12	ASSQGPSSYEQY
TRBJ1-2	TRBD1	TRBV5-1	13	ASSLEGQGNYGYT
TRBJ2-1	-	TRBV24-1	14	ATSDSSASSYNEQF
TRBJ1-2	-	TRBV9	13	ASSPGTDLRYGYT
TRBJ2-3	TRBD2	TRBV6-5	13	ASSFRAGAADTQY
TRBJ2-3	TRBD2	TRBV7-8	13	ASSPAGLSTDTQY
TRBJ2-3	-	TRBV29-1	11	SVEAQRKDTQY
TRBJ1-2	-	TRBV27	12	ASSLSQDSYGYT
TRBJ2-7	-	TRBV6-2/TRBV6-3	13	ASSFRQIGTYEQY
TRBJ1-3	-	TRBV7-9	13	ASSSFGQRDNTIY
TRBJ1-5	-	TRBV12-3/TRBV12-4	10	ASSSQYQPQH
TRBJ2-2	-	TRBV9	14	ASSARDEKRAGELF
TRBJ2-3	TRBD2	TRBV4-3	14	ASSQERSGDTDTQY